The TCR beta chain under discussion was sequenced for a study of OX40 agonist ivuxolimab in advanced cancers. Sequencing was performed with immunoSEQ multiplex PCR; in TCRdb, only in-frame clones are kept and a portion is missing. Of roughly 25,000 clones in the sample, roughly 73% were seen once. The sequence was collected from an adult with an advanced solid tumor such as melanoma, head and neck, liver or kidney cancer. The sequenced sample was CD4+ or CD8+ T cells sorted from blood, obtained in a trial of the OX40 agonist ivuxolimab.

CDR3 in amino acids: CASSLFLSGGDNYNEQFF. In nucleotides, the CDR3 is TGCGCCAGCAGCCTATTCCTCTCCGGCGGGGATAACTACAATGAGCAGTTCTTC. V gene TRBV4-3 combines with J gene TRBJ2-1, with TRBD2 as a possible D gene (6 bases). Germline V gene data show CDR1 as LGHNA and CDR2 as YSLEER. This CDR3 has 18 amino acids. With 4 bases removed from V and 3 bases from J, the gap between germline ends came to 22 bases.